These 13 T cell receptor beta chains were all obtained from the same sample, sequenced in a study of blood T cell repertoires in COVID-19. Sequencing was performed with immunoSEQ multiplex PCR; in TCRdb, only in-frame clones are kept and a portion is missing. The repertoire holds fewer than 350,000 clones, with about nine tenths as singletons. Sample: PBMCs or T cells enriched from blood (not recorded which). The receptors here all came from a man between 60 and 75 years old who had recovered from COVID-19.

The rearrangement links TRBV7-2 to TRBJ1-5; D gene uncertain. Germline lookup yields CDR1 SGHTA and CDR2 FQGNSA. CDR3 length: 15 residues. The V end was cut by 1 base, the J end by 0 bases, with 7 bases between. The chain's CDR3 is CASSLERFSNQPQHF. The CDR3 DNA is TGTGCCAGCAGCTTAGAGAGGTTTAGCAATCAGCCCCAGCATTTT.

This chain uses TRBV6-4 with TRBJ1-5, with D possibly TRBD1 on 6 matching bases. The germline CDR1 and CDR2 sequences are MRHNA and SNTAGT. Trimming pared 5 bases from V and 4 bases from J, leaving 12 bases between. The length of the CDR3 is 14 residues. The CDR3 coding sequence is TGTGCCAGCAGTCCCAACAGGGAAAATCAGCCCCAGCATTTT. It specifies CASSPNRENQPQHF.

The CDR3 spells CASSVGPVSGNTIYF. The CDR3 DNA reads TGTGCCAGCAGCGTAGGTCCCGTATCTGGAAACACCATATATTTT. The chain links TRBV9 to TRBJ1-3; the D is unclear. The germline V and J ends were trimmed by 0 bases and 1 base, with 8 bases remaining between them. The germline gives CDR1 SGDLS, CDR2 YYNGEE. CDR3 length equals 15 residues.

The gene calls are TRBV4-2 and TRBJ2-3, with 9 positions matching TRBD1. This CDR3 is built from 15 residues. From germline, CDR1 is LGHNA and CDR2 YNFKEQ. With 3 bases clipped from V and 5 bases from J, the junction kept 6 bases outside the gene matches. Here the CDR3 reads CASSQRDRVGDTQYF. CDR3 DNA sequence: TGTGCCAGCAGCCAGAGGGACAGGGTTGGAGATACGCAGTATTTT.

The gene calls are TRBV9 and TRBJ2-7, with D possibly TRBD1 on 6 matching bases. The germline CDR1 and CDR2 sequences are SGDLS and YYNGEE. This CDR3 spans 14 amino acids. Trimming cost V 0 bases and J 5 bases, with 12 bases left between them. The CDR3 loop is CASSVGRGWDEQYF. CDR3 DNA sequence: TGTGCCAGCAGCGTAGGCAGGGGATGGGACGAGCAGTACTTC. Combining the CDR3 with reference TRBV9 and TRBJ2-7 gives the whole variable domain DSGVTQTPKHLITATGQRVTLRCSPRSGDLSVYWYQQSLDQGLQFLIQYYNGEERAKGNILERFSAQQFPDLHSELNLSSLELGDSALYFCASSVGRGWDEQYFGPGTRLTVT.

The J gene is TRBJ2-4, the V gene TRBV4-1, with 7 bases matching TRBD1. The CDR3 extends over 15 amino acids. CDR1 and CDR2 from the germline V gene are MGHRA and YSYEKL. The junction had 8 bases not matched to a gene; V was cut back by 3 bases and J by 6 bases. The CDR3 nucleotides are TGCGCCAGCAGCCAGGTTGACAGGGACGGAAACATTCAGTACTTC. Protein: CASSQVDRDGNIQYF.

This sequence joins TRBV12-2 and TRBJ2-7; TRBD2, the D gene given by the table, was not confirmed from the DNA. TRBV12-2 is described as a pseudogene. The CDR3 runs 15 residues. The CDR3: CASRSLANPTYEQYF. DNA of the CDR3: TGTGCAAGTCGCTCTCTAGCGAATCCTACCTACGAGCAGTACTTC.

The chain employs TRBV28 and TRBJ2-7; TRBD1 aligns across 7 bases. CDR3 length equals 15 residues. Looked up from germline, CDR1 is MDHEN and CDR2 is SYDVKM. Unmatched junction bases numbered 6, after V lost 1 base and J lost 3 bases. The CDR3 sequence is CASSLLGTANYEQYF. DNA for the CDR3: TGTGCCAGCAGTTTATTGGGGACAGCCAACTACGAGCAGTACTTC.

This rearrangement joins TRBV28 to TRBJ1-5; 11 bases line up with TRBD1. The CDR3 loop spans 17 amino acids. CDR1 is MDHEN and CDR2 is SYDVKM in the germline V gene. Trimming removed 6 bases from V and 2 bases from J; junction bases left unmatched: 9. This CDR3 reads CASSLGQGAVGNQPQHF. As DNA, the CDR3 is TGTGCCAGCAGCCTAGGACAGGGGGCAGTTGGCAATCAGCCCCAGCATTTT.

V usage is TRBV7-2 and J usage is TRBJ2-7; TRBD1 agrees at 8 bases. This CDR3 is built from 16 residues. J lost 7 bases, V lost 4 bases, and 15 bases had no gene match. CDR1 is SGHTA and CDR2 is FQGNSA in the germline V gene. The CDR3 DNA reads TGTGCCAGCAGCTCTGAAACCGGGACAGGTGGTATGGAGCAGTACTTC. Protein sequence: CASSSETGTGGMEQYF.

The J gene is TRBJ2-1, the V gene TRBV19, with 11 bases that match TRBD2. The CDR3 extends over 15 amino acids. With 3 bases clipped from V and 8 bases from J, the junction kept 6 bases outside the gene matches. Germline V gene lookup returns CDR1 LNHDA and CDR2 SQIVND (reference sequence). The CDR3, as DNA: TGTGCCAGTAGTATGACGACTAGCGGGACCTATGAGCAGTTCTTC. Translation: CASSMTTSGTYEQFF.

The chain couples TRBV24-1 to TRBJ2-2, with TRBD1 matching over 8 bases. Trimming cost V 11 bases and J 8 bases; bases outside gene matches: 6. Germline lookup yields CDR1 KGHDR and CDR2 SFDVKD. CDR3 length: 12 amino acids. The CDR3 DNA reads TGTGCCATCAGGGGGCTAGATGGGGAGCTGTTTTTT. This gives the protein CAIRGLDGELFF.

The rearrangement uses TRBV7-3 and TRBJ2-5, with D tentatively TRBD2 (6 bases). This CDR3 is built from 16 residues. The V end was cut by 3 bases, the J end by 2 bases, with 16 bases between. The V gene's germline CDR1 is SGHTA and CDR2 FQGTGA. CDR3 nucleotides: TGTGCCAGCAGCTTGGCTTCGACAGCGGGTCAAGAGACCCAGTACTTC. This translates into CASSLASTAGQETQYF.